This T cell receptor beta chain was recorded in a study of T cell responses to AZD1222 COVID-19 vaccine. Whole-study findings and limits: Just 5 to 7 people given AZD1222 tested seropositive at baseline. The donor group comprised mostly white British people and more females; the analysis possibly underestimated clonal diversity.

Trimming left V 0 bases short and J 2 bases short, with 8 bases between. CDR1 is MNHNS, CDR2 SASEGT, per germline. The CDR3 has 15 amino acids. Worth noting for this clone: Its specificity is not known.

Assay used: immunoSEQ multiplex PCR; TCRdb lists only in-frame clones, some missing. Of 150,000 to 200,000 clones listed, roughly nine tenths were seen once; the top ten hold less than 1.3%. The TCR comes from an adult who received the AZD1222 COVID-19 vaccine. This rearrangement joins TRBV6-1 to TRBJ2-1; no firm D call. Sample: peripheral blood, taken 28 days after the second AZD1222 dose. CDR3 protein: CASSEAGRPYNEQFF. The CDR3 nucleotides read TGTGCCAGCAGTGAAGCTGGACGACCCTACAATGAGCAGTTCTTC.